This TCR beta chain comes out of a study of T cells in Graves' hyperthyroidism and ophthalmopathy. Hyperthyroidism had been newly diagnosed in patients aged 18 to 65, and its duration was under 2 months. Diagnostic decisions used clinical symptoms, serum thyroxine and TRAb, thyroid ultrasound and orbital computed tomography. Study results and caveats: In simple terms, a model built on 13 V-J features told ophthalmopathy apart from stable hyperthyroidism.

Authors of the study amplified TCR beta CDR3 regions from RNA transcripts. HTBI primers were employed in a first-round RT-PCR of the TCR CDR3. TCRdb re-derived calls from the multiplex PCR reads in MiXCR, one entry per CDR3 protein. The sample yields about 610,000 distinct CDR3 sequences, 35% to 55% seen once. Details on this clonotype: Its specificity is not known.

Sequencing was performed on peripheral blood or thyroid tissue (not recorded which). This sequence originates from a woman younger than 30 with Graves' hyperthyroidism.

CDR3 protein: CASSSGTGHYEQYF. The DNA for the CDR3 is TGTGCCAGCAGTTCCGGGACAGGGCATTACGAGCAGTACTTC. The V and J genes are TRBV12-3 or TRBV12-4 and TRBJ2-7; 9 positions match TRBD1. Unmatched junction bases numbered 5, after V lost 4 bases and J lost 4 bases. The CDR3 covers 14 residues.